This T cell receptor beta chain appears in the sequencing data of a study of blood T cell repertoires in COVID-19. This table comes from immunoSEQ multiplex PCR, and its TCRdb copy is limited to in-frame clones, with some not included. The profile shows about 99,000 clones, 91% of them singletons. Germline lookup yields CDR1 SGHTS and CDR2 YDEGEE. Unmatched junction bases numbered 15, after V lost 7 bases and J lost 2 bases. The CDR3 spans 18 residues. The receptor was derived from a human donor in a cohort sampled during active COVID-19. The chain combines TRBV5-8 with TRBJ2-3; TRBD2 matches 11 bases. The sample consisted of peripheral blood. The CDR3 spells CASSRPGLAELFTDTQYF. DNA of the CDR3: TGTGCCAGCTCCCGACCGGGACTAGCGGAACTTTTCACAGATACGCAGTATTTT.